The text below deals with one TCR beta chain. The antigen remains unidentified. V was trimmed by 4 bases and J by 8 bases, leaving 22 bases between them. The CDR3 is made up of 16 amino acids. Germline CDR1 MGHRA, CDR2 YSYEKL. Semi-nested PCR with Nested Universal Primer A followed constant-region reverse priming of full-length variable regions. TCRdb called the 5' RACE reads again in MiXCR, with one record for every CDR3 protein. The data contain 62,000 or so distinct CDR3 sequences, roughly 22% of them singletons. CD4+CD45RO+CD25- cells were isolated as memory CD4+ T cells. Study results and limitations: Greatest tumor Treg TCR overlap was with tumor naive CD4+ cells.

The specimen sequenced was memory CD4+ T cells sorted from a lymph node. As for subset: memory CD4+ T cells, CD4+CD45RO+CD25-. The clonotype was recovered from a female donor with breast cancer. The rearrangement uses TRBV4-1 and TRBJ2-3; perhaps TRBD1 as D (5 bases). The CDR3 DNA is TGCGCCAGCAGCCTAGGGGCAGGGAATGTTTTAGGTACGCAGTATTTT. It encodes CASSLGAGNVLGTQYF.